What follows are 22 T cell receptor beta chains derived from one specimen sequenced in a study of CD8 T cells in ankylosing spondylitis. Study-level points and caveats: In ankylosing spondylitis blood, a motif of fewer than 10 highly homologous TCR beta variants appeared characteristic.

MiXCR, run by TCRdb on the 5' RACE reads, gives a single entry per CDR3 protein. The profile covers about 540,000 distinct CDR3 sequences, with 9.5% to 15% appearing a single time and nearly 7% taken by the ten largest. The antigens these receptors bind are not known. Sequencing input: blood, either unsorted or a sorted T cell fraction (not recorded which). These receptors came from a male donor with ankylosing spondylitis.

This clonotype appeared many times. The chain uses TRBV7-8 and TRBJ2-1, with 11 positions matching TRBD2. Per germline, CDR1 SGHVS and CDR2 FQNEAQ. V shed 5 bases, J shed 8 bases, and the junction held 11 bases outside the gene matches. The CDR3 consists of 16 residues. The CDR3, as DNA: TGTGCCAGCAGCCCCACCTCAAGACTAGCGGGGTATGAGCAGTTCTTC. Translation gives CASSPTSRLAGYEQFF.

The chain employs TRBV6-2 or TRBV6-3 and TRBJ1-2, with D perhaps matching TRBD1 (5 bases). Trimming left V 8 bases short and J 7 bases short, with 14 bases between. CDR1 and CDR2 (germline): MNHEY, SVGEGT. CDR3 length: 12 residues. The CDR3 spells CASGATELGYTF. For the CDR3, the DNA is TGTGCCAGCGGGGCAACAGAACTTGGCTACACCTTC.

This clonotype was seen repeatedly, ten times or more. The CDR3 DNA follows: TGTGCCAGCAGTTTAAAAGGAGACAGGGACGGCTATGGCTACACCTTC. It encodes CASSLKGDRDGYGYTF. This rearrangement joins TRBV27 to TRBJ1-2, with 7 bases identical to TRBD1. Germline-derived CDR1 and CDR2 are MNHEY and SMNVEV (reference sequence). V was clipped by 2 bases and J by 4 bases; unmatched bases: 10. The CDR3 covers 16 residues.

This clonotype was detected many times. The V gene is TRBV5-1, the J gene TRBJ2-3, with D possibly being TRBD1 (7 bases). Germline assignment: CDR1 SGHRS and CDR2 YFSETQ. This CDR3 has 14 residues. Trimming pared 4 bases from V and 2 bases from J, leaving 11 bases between. CDR3 in amino acids: CASSQGDSTDTQYF. In DNA form, the CDR3 reads TGCGCCAGCAGCCAGGGGGACTCCACAGATACGCAGTATTTT.

Here the CDR3 reads CASRQEDWWSEQFF. Written as DNA, the CDR3 is TGTGCCAGCAGACAGGAGGACTGGTGGAGTGAGCAGTTCTTC. This rearrangement joins TRBV6-1 to TRBJ2-1, with D perhaps being TRBD1 or TRBD2 (5 bases each). Germline lookup yields CDR1 MNHNS and CDR2 SASEGT. The CDR3 runs to 14 residues. V shed 6 bases and J shed 9 bases, with 18 bases lying between them.

This clonotype was detected ten times or more. The chain's CDR3 is CASTYTENTEAFF. The DNA for the CDR3 is TGTGCCAGCACCTATACAGAGAACACTGAAGCTTTCTTT. The V and J genes are TRBV12-3 or TRBV12-4 and TRBJ1-1; D call uncertain. The V end was cut by 7 bases, the J end by 1 base, with 10 bases between. The CDR3 totals 13 residues.

The chain has TRBV5-1 and TRBJ1-2, with 9 nucleotides matching TRBD1. The germline V gene has CDR1 SGHRS and CDR2 YFSETQ. V shed 4 bases, J shed 8 bases, and the junction held 9 bases outside the gene matches. This CDR3 has 14 residues. CDR3: CASSVQGQGGGYTF. CDR3 nucleotide sequence: TGCGCCAGCAGCGTACAGGGACAGGGAGGCGGCTACACCTTC. Using reference TRBV5-1 and TRBJ1-2 for the parts outside the CDR3, the full variable domain is KAGVTQTPRYLIKTRGQQVTLSCSPISGHRSVSWYQQTPGQGLQFLFEYFSETQRNKGNFPGRFSGRQFSNSRSEMNVSTLELGDSALYLCASSVQGQGGGYTFGSGTRLTVV.

This clonotype has more than one count but fewer than ten. The chain uses TRBV6-1 and TRBJ1-1; 9 bases align to TRBD1. V trimming: 7 bases; J trimming: 5 bases; junction bases outside the gene matches: 5. Per the germline V gene, CDR1 is MNHNS and CDR2 is SASEGT. CDR3 length equals 13 residues. The CDR3 sequence: CASTTQGATEAFF. The CDR3 region has the DNA TGTGCCAGCACCACACAGGGGGCAACTGAAGCTTTCTTT.

This clonotype was observed a handful of times. The chain is built from TRBV5-1 and TRBJ2-2; no definite D call. The V end lost 0 bases, the J end lost 6 bases, and 12 bases lay between the germline ends. There are 15 residues in the CDR3. Germline V lookup: CDR1 SGHRS, CDR2 YFSETQ. CDR3 DNA sequence: TGCGCCAGCAGCTTGGGACTGGACGGATCCGGGGAGCTGTTTTTT. As protein: CASSLGLDGSGELFF.

The chain joins TRBV9 to TRBJ2-2; D not resolved. Germline V CDR1 and CDR2: SGDLS, YYNGEE. The CDR3 length is 12 residues. Trimming pared 0 bases from V and 6 bases from J, leaving 3 bases between. CDR3 residues: CASSVVPGELFF. The CDR3 DNA reads TGTGCCAGCAGCGTAGTTCCCGGGGAGCTGTTTTTT.

The chain joins TRBV30 to TRBJ2-7; D possibly corresponds to TRBD2 (6 bases). Germline V lookup: CDR1 GTSNPN, CDR2 SVGIG (reference sequence). Trimming removed 3 bases at V and 1 base at J, with 13 bases between. The CDR3 is 14 amino acids. DNA of the CDR3: TGTGCCTGGAGACGGCGACTAGAATCCTACGAGCAGTACGTC. Its protein is CAWRRRLESYEQYV.

This clonotype was counted at least ten times. This chain joins TRBV5-1 and TRBJ2-7; D remains ambiguous. Germline V gene sequence: CDR1 SGHRS, CDR2 YFSETQ. The ends were cut back, 4 bases at V and 2 bases at J, with 16 bases in the middle. The CDR3 totals 15 residues. The CDR3 here is CASSTTRSEAYEQYF. The CDR3 coding sequence is TGCGCCAGCAGCACCACACGGAGCGAAGCCTACGAGCAGTACTTC.

This clonotype was seen only a few times. The chain uses TRBV19 and TRBJ2-7; no reliable D call. This CDR3 is built from 13 residues. V was cut by 5 bases and J by 3 bases, with 11 bases left in between. Germline CDR1 and CDR2: LNHDA and SQIVND (reference sequence). The CDR3, as DNA: TGTGCCAGTAGTCGGGCGGCGTACTACGAGCAGTACTTC. Encoded protein: CASSRAAYYEQYF.

This clonotype has just one count. The CDR3 reads CASSLGLWTYNEQFF. CDR3 coding DNA: TGCGCCAGCAGCTTGGGCCTTTGGACCTACAATGAGCAGTTCTTC. This rearrangement joins TRBV5-1 to TRBJ2-1; D remains unclear. The germline CDR1 and CDR2 sequences are SGHRS and YFSETQ. V lost 0 bases and J 2 bases, leaving 9 bases between the germline ends. The CDR3 has 15 residues.

This sequence joins TRBV2 and TRBJ1-4; 12 bases fit TRBD1. The CDR3 covers 20 residues. V gave up 5 bases and J gave up 1 base; unmatched junction bases: 14. Germline V gene lookup returns CDR1 SNHLY and CDR2 FYNNEI. The CDR3 region is CASSRTLPGQGAKTNEKLFF. The CDR3, as DNA: TGTGCCAGCAGTCGAACCCTTCCGGGACAGGGGGCGAAAACTAATGAAAAACTGTTTTTT.

In its sample, this clonotype was seen many times. The chain is built from TRBV2 and TRBJ2-7; either TRBD1 or TRBD2 may fit D (5 bases each). This CDR3 has 18 amino acids. Germline CDR1 reads SNHLY; CDR2 reads FYNNEI. The V end was cut by 5 bases, the J end by 2 bases, with 25 bases between. CDR3 in amino acids: CASSSWGSGYRDPYEQYF. The CDR3 nucleotides are TGTGCCAGCAGTTCATGGGGGAGTGGGTACAGAGACCCCTACGAGCAGTACTTC.

In this sample, this clonotype turned up many times. The gene calls are TRBV7-9 and TRBJ2-3, with D hard to call. Germline CDR1 SEHNR, CDR2 FQNEAQ (reference sequence). V was clipped by 5 bases and J by 4 bases, with 4 bases between them. This CDR3 contains 11 residues. CDR3 in DNA: TGTGCCAGCAGCGAGGCAGATACGCAGTATTTT. Protein sequence: CASSEADTQYF. The full variable domain, rest sourced from reference TRBV7-9 and TRBJ2-3, is DTGVSQNPRHKITKRGQNVTFRCDPISEHNRLYWYRQTLGQGPEFLTYFQNEAQLEKSRLLSDRFSAERPKGSFSTLEIQRTEQGDSAMYLCASSEADTQYFGPGTRLTVL.

This clonotype was seen many times. The gene calls are TRBV6-2 or TRBV6-3 and TRBJ1-5; D is unclear. The CDR3 length is 12 residues. Germline V gives CDR1 MNHEY, CDR2 SVGEGT. The ends were cut back, 1 base at V and 3 bases at J, with 1 base in the middle. As DNA, the CDR3 is TGTGCCAGCAGTTACTACAATCAGCCCCAGCATTTT. Its translation is CASSYYNQPQHF.

V gene TRBV11-2 combines with J gene TRBJ2-1; a possible D gene is TRBD2 (5 bases). This CDR3 has 14 residues. Looked up from germline, CDR1 is SGHAT and CDR2 is FQNNGV. The V gene lost 5 bases and the J gene lost 2 bases, with 10 bases spanning the gap. Here the CDR3 reads CASSNSGTYNEQFF. CDR3 nucleotides: TGTGCCAGCAGCAACAGCGGTACCTACAATGAGCAGTTCTTC.

This clonotype came up a few times. V is TRBV6-2 or TRBV6-3 and J is TRBJ1-5; D is unclear. Germline V gene data show CDR1 as MNHEY and CDR2 as SVGEGT. The V end lost 0 bases, the J end lost 4 bases, and 13 bases lay between the germline ends. This CDR3 contains 16 residues. CDR3 loop: CASSYSRASGNQPQHF. The DNA for the CDR3 is TGTGCCAGCAGTTACTCTAGGGCTTCGGGGAATCAGCCCCAGCATTTT.

V gene TRBV7-6 combines with J gene TRBJ1-2; possible D gene TRBD1, 5 bases. Looked up from germline, CDR1 is SGHVS and CDR2 is FNYEAQ. Between the trimmed V and J ends, which lost 5 bases and 6 bases, there was a span of 19 bases. The CDR3 contains 15 residues. CDR3 region: CASSPGEGRADGYTF. Written as DNA, the CDR3 is TGTGCCAGCAGCCCGGGGGAAGGGCGAGCGGATGGCTACACCTTC.

This clonotype has more than one count but fewer than ten. The chain links TRBV20-1 to TRBJ2-5; TRBD2 aligns across 11 bases. Trimming took 6 bases from V and 5 from J; bases not matched to a gene: 8. Germline CDR1 and CDR2: DFQATT and SNEGSKA (reference sequence). The CDR3 extends over 14 amino acids. The chain's CDR3 is CSARLAGKQETQYF. Written as DNA, the CDR3 is TGCAGTGCGCGACTAGCGGGAAAGCAGGAGACCCAGTACTTC.